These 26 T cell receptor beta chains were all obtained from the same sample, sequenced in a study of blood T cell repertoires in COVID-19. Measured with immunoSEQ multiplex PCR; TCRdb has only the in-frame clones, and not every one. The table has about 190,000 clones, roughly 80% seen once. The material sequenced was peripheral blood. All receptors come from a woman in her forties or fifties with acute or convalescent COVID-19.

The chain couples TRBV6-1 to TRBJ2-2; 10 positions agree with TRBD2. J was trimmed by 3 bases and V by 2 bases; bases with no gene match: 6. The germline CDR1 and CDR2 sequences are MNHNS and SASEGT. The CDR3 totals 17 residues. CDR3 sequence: CASSEYALAGDTGELFF. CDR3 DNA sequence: TGTGCCAGCAGTGAATACGCGCTAGCGGGGGACACCGGGGAGCTGTTTTTT.

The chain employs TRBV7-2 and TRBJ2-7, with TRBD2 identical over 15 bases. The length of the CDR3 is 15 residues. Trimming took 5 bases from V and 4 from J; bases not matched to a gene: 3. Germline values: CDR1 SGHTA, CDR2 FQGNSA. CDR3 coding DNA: TGTGCCAGCAGCCCGGGACTAGCGGGAGGATACGAGCAGTACTTC. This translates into CASSPGLAGGYEQYF. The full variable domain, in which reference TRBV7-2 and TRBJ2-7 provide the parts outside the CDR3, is GAGVSQSPSNKVTEKGKDVELRCDPISGHTALYWYRQSLGQGLEFLIYFQGNSAPDKSGLPSDRFSAERTGGSVSTLTIQRTQQEDSAVYLCASSPGLAGGYEQYFGPGTRLTVT.

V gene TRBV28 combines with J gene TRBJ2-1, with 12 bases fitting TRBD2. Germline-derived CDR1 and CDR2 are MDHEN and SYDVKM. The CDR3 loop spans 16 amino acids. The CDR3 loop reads CASAPRLAGGPDEQFF. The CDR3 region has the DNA TGTGCATCAGCACCCCGCCTAGCGGGAGGGCCAGATGAGCAGTTCTTC.

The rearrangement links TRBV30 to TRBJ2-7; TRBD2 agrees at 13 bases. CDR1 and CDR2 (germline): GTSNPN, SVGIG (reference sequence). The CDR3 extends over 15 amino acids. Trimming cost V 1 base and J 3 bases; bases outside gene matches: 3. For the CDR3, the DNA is TGTGCCTGGAGTGGACTAGCGGGAGGAGTCTACGAGCAGTACTTC. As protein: CAWSGLAGGVYEQYF.

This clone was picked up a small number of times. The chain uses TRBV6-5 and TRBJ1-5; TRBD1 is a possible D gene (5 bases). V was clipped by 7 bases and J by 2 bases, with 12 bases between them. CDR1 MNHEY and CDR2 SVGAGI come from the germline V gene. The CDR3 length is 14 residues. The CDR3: CASTTGVGNQPQHF. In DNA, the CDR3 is TGTGCCAGCACCACGGGGGTTGGCAATCAGCCCCAGCATTTT.

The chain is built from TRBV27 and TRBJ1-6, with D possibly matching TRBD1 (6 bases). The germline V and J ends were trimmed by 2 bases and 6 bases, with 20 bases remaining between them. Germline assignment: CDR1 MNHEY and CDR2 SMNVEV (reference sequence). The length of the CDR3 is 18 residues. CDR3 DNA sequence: TGTGCCAGCAGTTTAAGGGCAACAGGGATGATACTTAATTCACCCCTCCACTTT. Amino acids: CASSLRATGMILNSPLHF.

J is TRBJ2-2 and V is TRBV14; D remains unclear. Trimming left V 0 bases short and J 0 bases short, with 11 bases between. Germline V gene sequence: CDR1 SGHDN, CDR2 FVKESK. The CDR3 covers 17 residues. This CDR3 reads CASSQDASPTNTGELFF. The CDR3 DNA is TGTGCCAGCAGCCAAGATGCGTCACCGACGAACACCGGGGAGCTGTTTTTT.

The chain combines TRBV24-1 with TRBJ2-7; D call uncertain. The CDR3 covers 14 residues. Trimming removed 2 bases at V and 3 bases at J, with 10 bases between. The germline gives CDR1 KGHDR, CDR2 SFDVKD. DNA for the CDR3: TGTGCCACCAGTGATTCAGTCAGGATCTACGAGCAGTACTTC. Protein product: CATSDSVRIYEQYF.

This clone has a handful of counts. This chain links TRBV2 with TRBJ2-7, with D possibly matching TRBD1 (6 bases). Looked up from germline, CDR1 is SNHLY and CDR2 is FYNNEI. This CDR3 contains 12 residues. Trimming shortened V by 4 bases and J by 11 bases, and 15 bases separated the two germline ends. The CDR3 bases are TGTGCCAGCAGTGCGGACCGGACAGCCAAGTACTTC. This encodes CASSADRTAKYF.

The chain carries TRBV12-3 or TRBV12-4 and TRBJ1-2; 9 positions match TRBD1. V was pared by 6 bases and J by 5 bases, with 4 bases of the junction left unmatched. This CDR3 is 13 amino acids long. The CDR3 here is CASRFGTGYGYTF. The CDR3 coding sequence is TGTGCCAGCAGGTTCGGGACAGGGTATGGCTACACCTTC.

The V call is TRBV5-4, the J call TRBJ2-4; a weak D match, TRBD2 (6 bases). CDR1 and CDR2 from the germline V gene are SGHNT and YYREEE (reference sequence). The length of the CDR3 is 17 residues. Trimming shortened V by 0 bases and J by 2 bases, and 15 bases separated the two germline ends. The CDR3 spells CASSLVLAGTTKNIQYF. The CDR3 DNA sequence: TGTGCCAGCAGCTTGGTGTTGGCGGGGACGACCAAAAACATTCAGTACTTC.

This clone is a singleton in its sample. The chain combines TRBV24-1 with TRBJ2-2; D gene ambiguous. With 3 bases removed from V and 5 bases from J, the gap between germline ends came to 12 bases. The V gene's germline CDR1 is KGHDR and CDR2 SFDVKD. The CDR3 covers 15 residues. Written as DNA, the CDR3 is TGTGCCACCAGTGATCTACCTAGGTGGACCGGGGAGCTGTTTTTT. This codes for CATSDLPRWTGELFF.

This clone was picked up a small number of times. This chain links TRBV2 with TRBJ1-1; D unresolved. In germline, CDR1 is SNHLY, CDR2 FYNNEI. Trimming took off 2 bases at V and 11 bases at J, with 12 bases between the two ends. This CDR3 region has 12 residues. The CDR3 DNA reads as TGTGCCAGCAGTGAATCGGGTACGCCTGCTTTCTTT. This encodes CASSESGTPAFF.

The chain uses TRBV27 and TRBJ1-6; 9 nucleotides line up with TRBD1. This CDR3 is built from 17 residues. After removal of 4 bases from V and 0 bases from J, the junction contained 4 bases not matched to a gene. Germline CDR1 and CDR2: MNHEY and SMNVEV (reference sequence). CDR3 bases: TGTGCCAGCAGTTGGGGGACAGGGAGCTCCTATAATTCACCCCTCCACTTT. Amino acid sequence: CASSWGTGSSYNSPLHF.

CDR3 sequence reads: CASSSTRTQPSGGYTF. In DNA form, the CDR3 reads TGTGCCAGCAGTTCGACTCGAACCCAGCCTTCTGGGGGCTACACCTTC. The V call is TRBV27, the J call TRBJ1-2; D call uncertain. Germline CDR1 is MNHEY and CDR2 is SMNVEV (reference sequence). V dropped 4 bases and J dropped 8 bases, with 23 bases sitting between them. This CDR3 has 16 residues.

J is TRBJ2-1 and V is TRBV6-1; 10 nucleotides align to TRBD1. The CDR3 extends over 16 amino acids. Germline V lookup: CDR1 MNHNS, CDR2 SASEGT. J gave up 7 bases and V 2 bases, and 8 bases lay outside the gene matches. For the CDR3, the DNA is TGTGCCAGCAGTGAAATGGACAGGGGGGGGTATAATGAGCAGTTCTTC. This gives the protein CASSEMDRGGYNEQFF.

This CDR3 reads CASKGLAGDEQYF. CDR3 nucleotides: TGTGCCAGCAAGGGGCTAGCGGGGGACGAGCAGTACTTC. This rearrangement joins TRBV3-1 (or the pseudogene TRBV3-2) to TRBJ2-7; TRBD2 agrees at 10 bases. Germline V lookup: CDR1 LGHDT, CDR2 YNNKEL (reference sequence). V trimming: 7 bases; J trimming: 5 bases; junction bases outside the gene matches: 5. This CDR3 has 13 residues.

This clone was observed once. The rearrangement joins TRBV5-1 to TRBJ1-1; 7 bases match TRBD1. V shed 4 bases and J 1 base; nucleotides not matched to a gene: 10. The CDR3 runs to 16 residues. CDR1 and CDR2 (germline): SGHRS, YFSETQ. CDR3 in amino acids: CASSTRDSQANTEAFF. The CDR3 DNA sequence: TGCGCCAGCAGCACCCGGGACAGCCAAGCGAACACTGAAGCTTTCTTT.

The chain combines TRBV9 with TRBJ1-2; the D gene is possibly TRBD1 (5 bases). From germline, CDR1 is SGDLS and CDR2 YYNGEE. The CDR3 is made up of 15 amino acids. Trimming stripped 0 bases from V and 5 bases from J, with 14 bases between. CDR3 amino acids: CASSVASQGRYGYTF. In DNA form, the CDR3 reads TGTGCCAGCAGCGTAGCCTCCCAGGGAAGGTATGGCTACACCTTC.

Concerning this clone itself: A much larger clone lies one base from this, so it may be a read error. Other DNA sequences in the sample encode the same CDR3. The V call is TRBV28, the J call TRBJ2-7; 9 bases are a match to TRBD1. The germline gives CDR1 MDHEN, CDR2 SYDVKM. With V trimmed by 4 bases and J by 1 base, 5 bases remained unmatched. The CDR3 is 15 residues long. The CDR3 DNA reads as TGTGCCAGCAGTTCCTCCGGGACAGGGTCCTACGAGCAGTACTTC. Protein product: CASSSSGTGSYEQYF.

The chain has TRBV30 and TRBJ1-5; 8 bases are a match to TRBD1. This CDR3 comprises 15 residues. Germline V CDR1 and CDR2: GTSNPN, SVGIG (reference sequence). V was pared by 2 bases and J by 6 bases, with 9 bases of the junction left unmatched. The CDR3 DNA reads TGTGCCTGGAGTCGGACAGGGATCGGTAGTCAGCCCCAGCATTTT. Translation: CAWSRTGIGSQPQHF.

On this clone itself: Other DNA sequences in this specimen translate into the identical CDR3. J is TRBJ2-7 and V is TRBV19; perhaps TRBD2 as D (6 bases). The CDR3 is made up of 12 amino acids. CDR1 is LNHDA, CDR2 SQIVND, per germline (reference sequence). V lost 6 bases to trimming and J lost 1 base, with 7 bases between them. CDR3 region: CASRGGSYEQYF. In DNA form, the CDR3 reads TGTGCCAGTAGGGGGGGTTCCTACGAGCAGTACTTC.

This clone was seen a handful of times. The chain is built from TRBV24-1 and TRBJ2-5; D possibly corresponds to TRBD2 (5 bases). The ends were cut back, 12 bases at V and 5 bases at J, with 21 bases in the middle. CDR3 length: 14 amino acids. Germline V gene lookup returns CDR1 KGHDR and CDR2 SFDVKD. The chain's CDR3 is CASQDAAGIETQYF. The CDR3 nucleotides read TGTGCCTCCCAGGATGCGGCCGGGATTGAGACCCAGTACTTC.

CDR3: CASRTPGQGAIGYTF. DNA of the CDR3: TGTGCCAGCAGAACCCCGGGACAGGGGGCGATTGGCTACACCTTC. The genes are TRBV6-6 and TRBJ1-2; 12 bases fit TRBD1. From germline, CDR1 is MNHNY and CDR2 SVGAGI (reference sequence). CDR3 length: 15 residues. V was clipped by 6 bases and J by 7 bases; unmatched bases: 9.

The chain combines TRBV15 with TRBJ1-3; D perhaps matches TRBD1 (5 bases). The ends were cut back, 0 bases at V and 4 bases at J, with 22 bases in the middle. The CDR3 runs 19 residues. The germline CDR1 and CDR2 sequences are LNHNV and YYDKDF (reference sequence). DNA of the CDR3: TGTGCCACCAGCAGAGATCCTTCGACGCTTACAGGCTGGGGAAACACCATATATTTT. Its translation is CATSRDPSTLTGWGNTIYF.

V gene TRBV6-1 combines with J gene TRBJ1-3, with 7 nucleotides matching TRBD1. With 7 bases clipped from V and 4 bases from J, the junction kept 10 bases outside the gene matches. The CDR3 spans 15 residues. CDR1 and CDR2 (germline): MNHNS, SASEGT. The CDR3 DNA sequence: TGTGCCAGCAAAGGGGGCGAGGTGCCAGGAAACACCATATATTTT. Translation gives CASKGGEVPGNTIYF.